This TCR beta chain emerged from a study of control samples from healthy donors and cancer patients. Trimming took 5 bases from V and 7 from J, leaving 9 bases between them. The CDR3 length is 11 residues. Measured with immunoSEQ multiplex PCR; TCRdb has only the in-frame clones, and not every one. The sample includes more than 25,000 clones, 94% of them seen just once. The sequence came from a man in his sixties in good health. V gene TRBV5-3 combines with J gene TRBJ1-1, with TRBD1 as a possible D gene (5 bases). TRBV5-3 is flagged as an ORF with uncertain function. Sequencing was done on a sample of blood. Here the CDR3 DNA reads TGTGCCAGAAGTCGGGACGGTGAAGCTTTCTTT. It translates to CARSRDGEAFF.